Detailed here is one TCR beta chain. Via MiXCR, TCRdb re-called the RT-PCR reads, giving one row per CDR3 protein. The table lists about a million distinct CDR3 sequences, 18% of them singletons. The CDR3 contains 15 residues. Germline assignment: CDR1 LGHDT and CDR2 YNNKEL (reference sequence). The ends lost 2 bases at V and 3 bases at J; junction bases unmatched: 5. The sample belongs to a study of patients and donors after allogeneic stem cell transplantation. V gene TRBV3-1 combines with J gene TRBJ2-3; 7 bases are a match to TRBD1. Sequencing was performed on blood, either unsorted or a sorted T cell fraction (not recorded which). The sequence derives from a human donor who was either an allogeneic HSCT recipient or a stem cell or donor lymphocyte infusion donor (not recorded which). It is not recorded whose cells these are; they may come from a transplant donor. The CDR3 nucleotides read TGTGCCAGCAGCCAAAGGGGGCGTGCAACAGATACGCAGTATTTT. As protein: CASSQRGRATDTQYF.